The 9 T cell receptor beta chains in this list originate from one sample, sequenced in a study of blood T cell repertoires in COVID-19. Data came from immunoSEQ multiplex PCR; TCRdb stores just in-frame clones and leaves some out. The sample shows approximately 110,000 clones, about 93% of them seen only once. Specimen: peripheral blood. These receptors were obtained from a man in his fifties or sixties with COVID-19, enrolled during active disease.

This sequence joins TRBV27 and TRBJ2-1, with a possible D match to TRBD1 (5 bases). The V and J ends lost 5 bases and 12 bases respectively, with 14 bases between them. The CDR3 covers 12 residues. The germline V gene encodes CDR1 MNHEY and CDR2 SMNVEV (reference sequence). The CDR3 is CASSPGHPAQFF. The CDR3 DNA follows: TGTGCCAGCAGTCCCGGACACCCTGCGCAGTTCTTC.

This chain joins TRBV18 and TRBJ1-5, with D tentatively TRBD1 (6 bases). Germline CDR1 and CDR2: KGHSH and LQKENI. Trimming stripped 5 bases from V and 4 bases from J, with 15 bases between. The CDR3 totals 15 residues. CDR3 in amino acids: CASSTDYGQNQPQHF. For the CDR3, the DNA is TGTGCCAGCTCAACCGACTATGGACAGAATCAGCCCCAGCATTTT.

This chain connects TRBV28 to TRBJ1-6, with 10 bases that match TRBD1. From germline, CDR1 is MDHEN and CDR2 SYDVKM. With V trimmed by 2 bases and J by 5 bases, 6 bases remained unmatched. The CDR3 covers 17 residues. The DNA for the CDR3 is TGTGCCAGCAGTTTAGACAGGGGGCCCCTCAATAATTCACCCCTCCACTTT. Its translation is CASSLDRGPLNNSPLHF.

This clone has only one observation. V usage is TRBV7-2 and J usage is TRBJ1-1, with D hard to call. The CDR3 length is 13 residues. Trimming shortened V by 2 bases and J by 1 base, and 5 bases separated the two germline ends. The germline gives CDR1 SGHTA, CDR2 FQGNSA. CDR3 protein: CASSLTTNTEAFF. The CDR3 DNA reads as TGTGCCAGCAGCTTAACAACGAACACTGAAGCTTTCTTT.

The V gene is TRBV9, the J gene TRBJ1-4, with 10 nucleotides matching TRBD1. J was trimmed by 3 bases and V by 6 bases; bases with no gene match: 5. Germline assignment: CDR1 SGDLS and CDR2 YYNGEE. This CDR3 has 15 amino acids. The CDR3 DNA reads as TGTGCCAGCAACCGACAGGGGGCCGCTAATGAAAAACTGTTTTTT. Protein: CASNRQGAANEKLFF.

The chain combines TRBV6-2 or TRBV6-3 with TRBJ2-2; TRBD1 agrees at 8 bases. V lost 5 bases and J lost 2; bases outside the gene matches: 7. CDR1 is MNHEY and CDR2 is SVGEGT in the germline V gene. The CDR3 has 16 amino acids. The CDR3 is CASSRTGTGNTGELFF. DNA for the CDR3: TGTGCCAGCAGTCGGACCGGGACAGGAAACACCGGGGAGCTGTTTTTT.

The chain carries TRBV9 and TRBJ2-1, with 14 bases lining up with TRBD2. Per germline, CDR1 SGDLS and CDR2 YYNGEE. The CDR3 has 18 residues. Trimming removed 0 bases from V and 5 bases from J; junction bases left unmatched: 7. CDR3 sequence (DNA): TGTGCCAGCAGCGTAGCTACTTCGACTAGCGGGAGGGACAATGAGCAGTTCTTC. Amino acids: CASSVATSTSGRDNEQFF.

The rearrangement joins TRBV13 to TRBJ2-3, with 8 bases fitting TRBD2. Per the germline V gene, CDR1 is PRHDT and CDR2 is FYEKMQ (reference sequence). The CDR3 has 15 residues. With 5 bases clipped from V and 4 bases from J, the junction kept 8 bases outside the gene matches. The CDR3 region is CASSPGLGPSDTQYF. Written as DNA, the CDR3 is TGTGCCAGCAGCCCGGGACTAGGCCCTTCAGATACGCAGTATTTT.

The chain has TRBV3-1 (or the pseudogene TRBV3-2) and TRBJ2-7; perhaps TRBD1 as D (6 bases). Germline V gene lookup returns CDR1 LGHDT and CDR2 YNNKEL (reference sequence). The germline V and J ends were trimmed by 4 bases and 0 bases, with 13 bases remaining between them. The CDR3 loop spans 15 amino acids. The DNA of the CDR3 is TGTGCCAGCAGCCGAACGACAGGACCCTCCTACGAGCAGTACTTC. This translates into CASSRTTGPSYEQYF.